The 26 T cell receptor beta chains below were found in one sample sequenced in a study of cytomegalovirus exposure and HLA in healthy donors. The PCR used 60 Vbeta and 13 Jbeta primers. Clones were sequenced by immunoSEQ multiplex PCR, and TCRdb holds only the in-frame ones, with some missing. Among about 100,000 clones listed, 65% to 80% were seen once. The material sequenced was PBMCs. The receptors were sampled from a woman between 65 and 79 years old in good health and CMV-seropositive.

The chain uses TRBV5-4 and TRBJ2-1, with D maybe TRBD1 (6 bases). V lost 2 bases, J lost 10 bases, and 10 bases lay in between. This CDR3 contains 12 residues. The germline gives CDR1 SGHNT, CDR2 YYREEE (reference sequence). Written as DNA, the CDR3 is TGTGCCAGCAGCTTTTCCGGGACAGAGCAGTTCTTC. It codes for CASSFSGTEQFF. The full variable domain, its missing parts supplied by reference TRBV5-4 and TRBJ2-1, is ETGVTQSPTHLIKTRGQQVTLRCSSQSGHNTVSWYQQALGQGPQFIFQYYREEENGRGNFPPRFSGLQFPNYSSELNVNALELDDSALYLCASSFSGTEQFFGPGTRLTVL.

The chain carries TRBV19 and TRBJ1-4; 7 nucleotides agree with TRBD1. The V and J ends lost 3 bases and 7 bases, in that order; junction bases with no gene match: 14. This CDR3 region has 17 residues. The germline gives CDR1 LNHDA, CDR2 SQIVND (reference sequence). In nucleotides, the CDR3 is TGTGCCAGTAGTATGGGCCGGTTTATACAGGGGTCTGAAAAACTGTTTTTT. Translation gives CASSMGRFIQGSEKLFF.

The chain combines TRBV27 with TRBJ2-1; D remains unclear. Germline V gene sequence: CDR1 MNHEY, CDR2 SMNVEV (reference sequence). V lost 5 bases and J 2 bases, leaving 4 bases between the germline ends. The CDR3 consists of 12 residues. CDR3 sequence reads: CASSPTYNEQFF. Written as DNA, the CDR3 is TGTGCCAGCAGTCCCACCTACAATGAGCAGTTCTTC.

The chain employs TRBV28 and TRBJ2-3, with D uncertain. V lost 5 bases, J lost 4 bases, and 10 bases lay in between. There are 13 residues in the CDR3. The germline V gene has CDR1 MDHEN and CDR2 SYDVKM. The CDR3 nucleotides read TGTGCCAGCAGTCCCCGCGTGTCAGATACGCAGTATTTT. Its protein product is CASSPRVSDTQYF. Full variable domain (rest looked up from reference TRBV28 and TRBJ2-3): DVKVTQSSRYLVKRTGEKVFLECVQDMDHENMFWYRQDPGLGLRLIYFSYDVKMKEKGDIPEGYSVSREKKERFSLILESASTNQTSMYLCASSPRVSDTQYFGPGTRLTVL.

Here the CDR3 DNA reads TGTGCCATCAGTGAGTCCGGGACAGCGAGGACCGGGGAGCTGTTTTTT. The encoded protein is CAISESGTARTGELFF. The chain is built from TRBV10-3 and TRBJ2-2, with 7 positions matching TRBD1. Per the germline V gene, CDR1 is ENHRY and CDR2 is SYGVKD. The CDR3 covers 16 residues. The junction had 6 bases not matched to a gene; V was cut back by 0 bases and J by 5 bases.

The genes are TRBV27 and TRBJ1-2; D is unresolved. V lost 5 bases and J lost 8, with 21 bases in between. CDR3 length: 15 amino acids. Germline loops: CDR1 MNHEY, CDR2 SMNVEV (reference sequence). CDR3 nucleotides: TGTGCCAGCAGTCCACGGGGAATTCTCCTGCTGGGCTACACCTTC. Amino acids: CASSPRGILLLGYTF.

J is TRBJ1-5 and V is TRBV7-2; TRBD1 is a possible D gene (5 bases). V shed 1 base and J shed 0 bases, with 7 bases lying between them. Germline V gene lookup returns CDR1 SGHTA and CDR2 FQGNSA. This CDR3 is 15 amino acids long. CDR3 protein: CASSLEGLSNQPQHF. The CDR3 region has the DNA TGTGCCAGCAGCTTAGAGGGGCTTAGCAATCAGCCCCAGCATTTT.

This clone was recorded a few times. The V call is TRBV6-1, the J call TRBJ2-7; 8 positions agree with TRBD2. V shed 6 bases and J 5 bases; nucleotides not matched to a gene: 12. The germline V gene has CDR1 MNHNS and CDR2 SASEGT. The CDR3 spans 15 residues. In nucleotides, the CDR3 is TGTGCCAGCAGCCCCAGCGGGAGTGGAATCCACGAGCAGTACTTC. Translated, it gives CASSPSGSGIHEQYF.

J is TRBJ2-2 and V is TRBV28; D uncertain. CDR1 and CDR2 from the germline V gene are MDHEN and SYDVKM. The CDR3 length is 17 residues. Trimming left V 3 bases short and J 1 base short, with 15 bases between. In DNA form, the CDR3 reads TGTGCCAGCAGTTTCTCACCTTTCACGGGGAACACCGGGGAGCTGTTTTTT. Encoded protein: CASSFSPFTGNTGELFF.

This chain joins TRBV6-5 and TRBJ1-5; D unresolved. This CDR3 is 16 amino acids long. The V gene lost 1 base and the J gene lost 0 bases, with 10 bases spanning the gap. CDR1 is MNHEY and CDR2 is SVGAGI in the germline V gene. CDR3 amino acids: CASSYLQPNSNQPQHF. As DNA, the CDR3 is TGTGCCAGCAGTTACTTACAGCCTAATAGCAATCAGCCCCAGCATTTT.

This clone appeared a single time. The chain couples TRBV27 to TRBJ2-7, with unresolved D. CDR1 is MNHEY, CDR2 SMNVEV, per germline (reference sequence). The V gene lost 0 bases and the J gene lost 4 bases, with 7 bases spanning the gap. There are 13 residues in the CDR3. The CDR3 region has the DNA TGTGCCAGCAGTTTATCGTTCGGTTACGAGCAGTACTTC. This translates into CASSLSFGYEQYF.

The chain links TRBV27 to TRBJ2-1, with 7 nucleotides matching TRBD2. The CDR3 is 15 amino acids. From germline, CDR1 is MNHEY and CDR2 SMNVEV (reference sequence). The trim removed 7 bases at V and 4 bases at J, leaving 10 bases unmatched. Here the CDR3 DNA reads TGTGCCAGCACCCAACCCGGACTAGTGTACAATGAGCAGTTCTTC. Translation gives CASTQPGLVYNEQFF.

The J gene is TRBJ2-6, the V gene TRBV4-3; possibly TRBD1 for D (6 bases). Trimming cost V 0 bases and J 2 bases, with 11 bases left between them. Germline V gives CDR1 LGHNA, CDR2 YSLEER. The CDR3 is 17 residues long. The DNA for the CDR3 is TGCGCCAGCAGCCAAGACCCCCAGGGGACTGGGGCCAACGTCCTGACTTTC. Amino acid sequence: CASSQDPQGTGANVLTF.

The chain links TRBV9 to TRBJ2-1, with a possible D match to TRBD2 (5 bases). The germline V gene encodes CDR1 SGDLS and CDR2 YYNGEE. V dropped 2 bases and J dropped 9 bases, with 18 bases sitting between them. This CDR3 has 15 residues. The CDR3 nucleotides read TGTGCCAGCAGCGTGGAGCTTGGGGAAGGGAGTGAGCAGTTCTTC. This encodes CASSVELGEGSEQFF.

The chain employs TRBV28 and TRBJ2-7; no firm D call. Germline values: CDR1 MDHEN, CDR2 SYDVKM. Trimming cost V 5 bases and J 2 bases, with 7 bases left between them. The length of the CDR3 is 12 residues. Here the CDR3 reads CASSIVAYEQYF. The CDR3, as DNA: TGTGCCAGCAGTATCGTAGCCTACGAGCAGTACTTC.

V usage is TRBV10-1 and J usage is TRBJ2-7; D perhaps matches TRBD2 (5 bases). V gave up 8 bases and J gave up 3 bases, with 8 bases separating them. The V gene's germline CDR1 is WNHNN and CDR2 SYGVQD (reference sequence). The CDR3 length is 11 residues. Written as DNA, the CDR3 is TGCGCCAGCGGAGAGGGCTACGAGCAGTACTTC. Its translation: CASGEGYEQYF.

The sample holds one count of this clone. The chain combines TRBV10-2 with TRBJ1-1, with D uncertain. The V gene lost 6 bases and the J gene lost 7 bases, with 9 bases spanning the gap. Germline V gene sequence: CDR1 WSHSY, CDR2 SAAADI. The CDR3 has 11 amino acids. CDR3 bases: TGCGCCAGCAGGACAAACGTTGAAGCTTTCTTT. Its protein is CASRTNVEAFF.

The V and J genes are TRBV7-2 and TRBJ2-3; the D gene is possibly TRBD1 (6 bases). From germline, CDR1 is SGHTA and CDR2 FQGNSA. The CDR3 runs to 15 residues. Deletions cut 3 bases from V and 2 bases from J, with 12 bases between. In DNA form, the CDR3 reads TGTGCCAGCAGCTTTCAGGGGTTAACCACAGATACGCAGTATTTT. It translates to CASSFQGLTTDTQYF. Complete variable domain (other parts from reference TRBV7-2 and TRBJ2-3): GAGVSQSPSNKVTEKGKDVELRCDPISGHTALYWYRQSLGQGLEFLIYFQGNSAPDKSGLPSDRFSAERTGGSVSTLTIQRTQQEDSAVYLCASSFQGLTTDTQYFGPGTRLTVL.

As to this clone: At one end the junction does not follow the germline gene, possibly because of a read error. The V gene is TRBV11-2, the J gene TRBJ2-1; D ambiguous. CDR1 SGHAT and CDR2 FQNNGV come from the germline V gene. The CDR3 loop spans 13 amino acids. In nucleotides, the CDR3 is TGTGCCAGCGGCTTAAGACTGATCAATGAGCAGTTCTTC. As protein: CASGLRLINEQFF.

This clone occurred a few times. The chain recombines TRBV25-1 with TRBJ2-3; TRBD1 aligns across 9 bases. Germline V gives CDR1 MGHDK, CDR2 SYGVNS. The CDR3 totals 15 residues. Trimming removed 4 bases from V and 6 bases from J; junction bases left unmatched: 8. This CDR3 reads CASSALGTGKDTQYF. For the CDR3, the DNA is TGTGCCAGCAGTGCCCTTGGGACAGGGAAGGATACGCAGTATTTT. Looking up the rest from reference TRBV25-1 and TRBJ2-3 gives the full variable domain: EADIYQTPRYLVIGTGKKITLECSQTMGHDKMYWYQQDPGMELHLIHYSYGVNSTEKGDLSSESTVSRIRTEHFPLTLESARPSHTSQYLCASSALGTGKDTQYFGPGTRLTVL.

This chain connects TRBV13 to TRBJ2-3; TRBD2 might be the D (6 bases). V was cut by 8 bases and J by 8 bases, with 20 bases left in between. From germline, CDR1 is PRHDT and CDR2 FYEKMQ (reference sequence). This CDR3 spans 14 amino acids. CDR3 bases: TGTGCCAGCCGAGCGCTCACTAGCCGGTCTACGCAGTATTTT. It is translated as CASRALTSRSTQYF.

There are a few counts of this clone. Here the CDR3 DNA reads TGTGCTAGTGGTTTGCCCCCCCGCCGTAGACAGGGTTCCCACGAGCAGTACTTC. It encodes CASGLPPRRRQGSHEQYF. V and J are TRBV12-5 and TRBJ2-7; 7 bases map to TRBD1. The ends lost 2 bases at V and 5 bases at J; junction bases unmatched: 18. Looked up from germline, CDR1 is LGHNT and CDR2 is FRNRAP. The CDR3 contains 18 residues.

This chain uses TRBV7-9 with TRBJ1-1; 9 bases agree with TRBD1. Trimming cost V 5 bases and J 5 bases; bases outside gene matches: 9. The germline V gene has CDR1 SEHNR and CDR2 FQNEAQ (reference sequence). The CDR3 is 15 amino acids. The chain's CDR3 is CASSADRGEGTEAFF. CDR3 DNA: TGTGCCAGCAGCGCGGACAGGGGAGAGGGAACTGAAGCTTTCTTT.

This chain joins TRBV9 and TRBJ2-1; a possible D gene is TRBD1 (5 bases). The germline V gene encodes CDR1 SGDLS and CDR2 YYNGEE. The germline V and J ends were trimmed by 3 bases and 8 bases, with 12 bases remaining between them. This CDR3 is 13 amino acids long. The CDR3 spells CASSARDRDEQFF. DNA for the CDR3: TGTGCCAGCAGCGCCAGGGATAGGGATGAGCAGTTCTTC.

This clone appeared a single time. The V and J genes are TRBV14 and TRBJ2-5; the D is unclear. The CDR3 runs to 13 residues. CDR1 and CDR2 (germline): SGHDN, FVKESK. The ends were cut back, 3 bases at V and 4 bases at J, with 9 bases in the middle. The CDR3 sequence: CASSHLTGETQYF. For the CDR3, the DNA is TGTGCCAGCAGCCATCTGACTGGAGAGACCCAGTACTTC.

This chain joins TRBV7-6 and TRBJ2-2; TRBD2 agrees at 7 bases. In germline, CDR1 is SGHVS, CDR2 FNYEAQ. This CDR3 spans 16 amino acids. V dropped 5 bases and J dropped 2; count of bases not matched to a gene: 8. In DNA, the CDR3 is TGTGCCAGCAGCATATCTAGCGGAATAAACACCGGGGAGCTGTTTTTT. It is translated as CASSISSGINTGELFF.